This T cell receptor (beta chain) was obtained from a study of blood T cell repertoires in COVID-19. In the study overall: Some COVID-19 samples were acute and others convalescent; all came from the United States, Italy and Spain. PBMCs, B-cell-depleted T cells, or T cells were the source of the cDNA or gDNA that made up the material.

In the authors' workflow: Estimation of nucleated cell counts was performed using reference gene primer amplification. The protocol was immunoSEQ multiplex PCR, while the TCRdb copy is restricted to in-frame clones and leaves out a portion. That table gives V, J and clone size, and the DNA gave D and trimming. The sample has around 100,000 clones, around four fifths seen once. V gave up 5 bases and J gave up 3 bases; unmatched junction bases: 6. CDR3 size: 15 residues. Germline values: CDR1 KGHSH, CDR2 LQKENI. Sequencing input: peripheral blood. The rearrangement uses TRBV18 and TRBJ1-1; TRBD1 matches 10 bases. The TCR originated in a man between 65 and 85 years old with acute or convalescent COVID-19. CDR3 DNA: TGTGCCAGCTCATCGGGACAGGGGTTGGACACTGAAGCTTTCTTT. Amino acids: CASSSGQGLDTEAFF.